Following are 5 T cell receptor beta chains from one sample sequenced in a study of blood T cell repertoires in COVID-19. Libraries were prepared by immunoSEQ multiplex PCR; TCRdb keeps only in-frame clonotypes and omits some of them. There are 120,000 to 150,000 clones in the sample; over 80% occur only once, and around 6.5% lies in the top ten. Sequencing was done on a sample of PBMCs or T cells enriched from blood (not recorded which). The origin of the receptors is a middle-aged woman who had recovered from COVID-19.

The chain links TRBV27 to TRBJ2-7; weak D call: TRBD2 (6 bases). Germline lookup yields CDR1 MNHEY and CDR2 SMNVEV (reference sequence). Trimming took off 8 bases at V and 1 base at J, with 21 bases between the two ends. This CDR3 contains 16 residues. CDR3 in amino acids: CASRKLYFGTSYEQYF. The CDR3 bases are TGTGCCAGCCGAAAACTATACTTCGGGACTTCCTACGAGCAGTACTTC.

The gene calls are TRBV12-3 or TRBV12-4 and TRBJ2-7, with D possibly TRBD1 on 5 matching bases. The V gene lost 3 bases and the J gene lost 2 bases, with 8 bases spanning the gap. The CDR3 has 13 amino acids. The CDR3 is CASSFRVAYEQYF. As DNA, the CDR3 is TGTGCCAGCAGTTTCAGGGTGGCCTACGAGCAGTACTTC.

The rearrangement joins TRBV18 to TRBJ2-7; 8 nucleotides align to TRBD1. This CDR3 is built from 15 residues. The germline V gene encodes CDR1 KGHSH and CDR2 LQKENI. The V gene end was trimmed by 3 bases and the J gene end by 2 bases; junction bases not matched to a gene: 6. This CDR3 is CASSPGTGPTYEQYF. CDR3 DNA: TGTGCCAGCTCACCCGGGACAGGCCCGACCTACGAGCAGTACTTC.

The chain links TRBV21-1 to TRBJ1-2; the D call TRBD1 from the table was never checked on the DNA. TRBV21-1 is flagged as a pseudogene. The CDR3 spans 19 residues. CDR3 in amino acids: CASSKDHKSRGQGARGYTF. DNA for the CDR3: TGTGCCAGCAGCAAAGACCACAAAAGTCGTGGACAGGGGGCGCGAGGCTACACCTTC.

The sample holds a few counts of this clone. The chain recombines TRBV7-6 with TRBJ2-1; possible D gene TRBD1, 6 bases. This CDR3 comprises 15 residues. CDR1 is SGHVS and CDR2 is FNYEAQ in the germline V gene. Trimming cost V 5 bases and J 7 bases, with 18 bases left between them. CDR3 sequence (DNA): TGTGCCAGCAGCGGAACAGGGAGCAGTATTAATGAGCAGTTCTTC. It translates to CASSGTGSSINEQFF. Complete variable domain (other parts from reference TRBV7-6 and TRBJ2-1): GAGVSQSPRYKVTKRGQDVALRCDPISGHVSLYWYRQALGQGPEFLTYFNYEAQQDKSGLPNDRFSAERPEGSISTLTIQRTEQRDSAMYRCASSGTGSSINEQFFGPGTRLTVL.